This T cell receptor (beta chain) was identified during a study of patients and donors after allogeneic stem cell transplantation. The V and J ends lost 5 bases and 9 bases respectively, with 17 bases between them. Germline CDR1 and CDR2: LGHNA and YSLEER. The CDR3 extends over 14 amino acids. TCRdb passed the RT-PCR reads through MiXCR, listing each CDR3 protein once. The sample holds approximately 430,000 distinct CDR3 sequences, 16% seen once. The sequenced sample consisted of blood, either unsorted or a sorted T cell fraction (not recorded which). This chain uses TRBV4-3 with TRBJ2-1; D is perhaps TRBD2 (7 bases). The clonotype comes from a human donor who was either an allogeneic HSCT recipient or a stem cell or donor lymphocyte infusion donor (not recorded which). It is not recorded whose cells these are; they may come from a transplant donor. The CDR3 region is CASSEGGVVGEQFF. As DNA, the CDR3 is TGCGCCAGCAGCGAGGGGGGGGTTGTTGGTGAGCAGTTCTTC.